This TCR beta chain was sequenced during a study of OX40 agonist ivuxolimab in advanced cancers. For the study at large: Three patients got partial responses; one had hepatocellular carcinoma and two had cutaneous melanoma.

Using immunoSEQ multiplex PCR, the repertoire was profiled, and TCRdb retains in-frame clones only, with some absent. The sample consists of about 45,000 clones, about nine tenths of them appearing once. V shed 3 bases, J shed 1 base, and the junction held 0 bases outside the gene matches. The CDR3 length is 15 residues. From germline, CDR1 is LNHNV and CDR2 YYDKDF (reference sequence). With respect to this clone: The antigen remains unidentified.

Study findings and constraints: Among the nonresponders, some also had low normalized T-cell clonal expansion. At doses 0.1 to 3.0 mg/kg, CD4+ and CD8+ clones expanded. The average count of expanded clones was higher among CD8+ T cells than among CD4+.

This TCR was recovered from an adult with an advanced solid tumor such as melanoma, head and neck, liver or kidney cancer. This rearrangement joins TRBV15 to TRBJ2-6, with TRBD1 matching over 7 bases. The sample consisted of CD4+ or CD8+ T cells sorted from blood, taken in a trial of the OX40 agonist ivuxolimab. As DNA, the CDR3 is TGTGCCACCAGCAGGGACAGGTCTGGGGCCAACGTCCTGACTTTC. Its protein product is CATSRDRSGANVLTF.